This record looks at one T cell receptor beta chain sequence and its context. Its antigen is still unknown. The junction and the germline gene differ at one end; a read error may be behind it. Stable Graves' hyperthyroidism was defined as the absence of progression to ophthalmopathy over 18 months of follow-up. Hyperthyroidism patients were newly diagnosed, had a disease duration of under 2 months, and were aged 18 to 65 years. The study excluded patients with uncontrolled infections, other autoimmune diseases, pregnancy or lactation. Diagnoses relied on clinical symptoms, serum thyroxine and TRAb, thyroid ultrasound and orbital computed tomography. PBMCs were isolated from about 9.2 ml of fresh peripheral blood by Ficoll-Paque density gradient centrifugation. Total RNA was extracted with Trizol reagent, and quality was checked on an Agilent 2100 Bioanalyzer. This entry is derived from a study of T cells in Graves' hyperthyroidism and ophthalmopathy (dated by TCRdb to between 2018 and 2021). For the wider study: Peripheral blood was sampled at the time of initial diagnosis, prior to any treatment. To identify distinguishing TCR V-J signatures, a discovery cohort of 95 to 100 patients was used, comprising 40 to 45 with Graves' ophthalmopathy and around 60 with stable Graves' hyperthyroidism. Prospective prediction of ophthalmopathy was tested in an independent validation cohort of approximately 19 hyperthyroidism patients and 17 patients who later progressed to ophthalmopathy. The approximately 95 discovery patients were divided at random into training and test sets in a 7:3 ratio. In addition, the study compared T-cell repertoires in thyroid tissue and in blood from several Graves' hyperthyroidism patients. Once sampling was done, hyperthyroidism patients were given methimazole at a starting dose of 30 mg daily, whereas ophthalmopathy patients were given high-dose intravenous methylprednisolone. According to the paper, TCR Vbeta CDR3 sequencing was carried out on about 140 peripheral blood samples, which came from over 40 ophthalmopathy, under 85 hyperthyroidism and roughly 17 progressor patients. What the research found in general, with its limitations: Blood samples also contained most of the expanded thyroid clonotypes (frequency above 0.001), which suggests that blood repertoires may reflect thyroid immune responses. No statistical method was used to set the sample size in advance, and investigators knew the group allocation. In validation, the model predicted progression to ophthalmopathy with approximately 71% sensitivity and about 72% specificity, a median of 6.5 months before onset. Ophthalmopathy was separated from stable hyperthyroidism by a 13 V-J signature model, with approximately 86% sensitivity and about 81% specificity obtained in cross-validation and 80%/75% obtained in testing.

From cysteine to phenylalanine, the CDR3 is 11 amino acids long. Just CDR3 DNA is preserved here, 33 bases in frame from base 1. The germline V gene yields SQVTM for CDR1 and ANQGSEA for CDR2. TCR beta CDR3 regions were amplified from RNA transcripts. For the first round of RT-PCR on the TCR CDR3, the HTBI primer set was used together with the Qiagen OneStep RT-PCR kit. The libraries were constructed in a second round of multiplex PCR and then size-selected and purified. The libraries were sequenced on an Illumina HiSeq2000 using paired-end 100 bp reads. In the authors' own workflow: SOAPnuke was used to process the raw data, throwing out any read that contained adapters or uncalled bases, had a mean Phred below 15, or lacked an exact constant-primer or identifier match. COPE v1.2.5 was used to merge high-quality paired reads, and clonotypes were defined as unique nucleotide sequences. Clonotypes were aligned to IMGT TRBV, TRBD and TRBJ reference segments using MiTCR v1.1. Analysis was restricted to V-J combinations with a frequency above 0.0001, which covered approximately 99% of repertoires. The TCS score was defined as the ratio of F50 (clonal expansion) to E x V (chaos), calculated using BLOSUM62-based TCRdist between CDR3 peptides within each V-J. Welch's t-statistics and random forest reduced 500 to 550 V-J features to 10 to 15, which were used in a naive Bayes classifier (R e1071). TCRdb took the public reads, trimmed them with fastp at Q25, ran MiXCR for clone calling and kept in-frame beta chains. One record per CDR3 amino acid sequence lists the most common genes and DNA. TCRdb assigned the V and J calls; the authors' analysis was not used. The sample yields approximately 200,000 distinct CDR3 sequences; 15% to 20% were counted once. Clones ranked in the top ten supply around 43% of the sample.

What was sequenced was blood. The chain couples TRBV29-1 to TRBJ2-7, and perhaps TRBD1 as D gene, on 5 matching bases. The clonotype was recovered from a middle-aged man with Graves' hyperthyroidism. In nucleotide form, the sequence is TGCGGCGTTGACGACAGCTACGAGCAGTACTTC. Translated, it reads CGVDDSYEQYF.